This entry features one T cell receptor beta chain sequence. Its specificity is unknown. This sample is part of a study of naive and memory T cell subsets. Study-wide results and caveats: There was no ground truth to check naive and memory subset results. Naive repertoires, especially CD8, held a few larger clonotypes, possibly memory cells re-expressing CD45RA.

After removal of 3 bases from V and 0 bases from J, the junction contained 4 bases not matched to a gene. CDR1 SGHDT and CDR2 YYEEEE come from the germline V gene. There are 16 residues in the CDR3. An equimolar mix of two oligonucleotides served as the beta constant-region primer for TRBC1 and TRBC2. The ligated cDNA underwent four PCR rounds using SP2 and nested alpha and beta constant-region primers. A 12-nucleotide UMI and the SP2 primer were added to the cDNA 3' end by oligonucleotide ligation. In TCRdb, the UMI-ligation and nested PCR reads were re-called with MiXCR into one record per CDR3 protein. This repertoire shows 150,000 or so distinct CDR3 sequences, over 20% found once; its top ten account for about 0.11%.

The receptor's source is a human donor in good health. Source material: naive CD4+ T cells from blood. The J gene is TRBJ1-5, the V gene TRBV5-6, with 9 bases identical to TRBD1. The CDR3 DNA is TGTGCCAGCAGCTCCGGGACAGGGCATAGCAATCAGCCCCAGCATTTT. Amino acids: CASSSGTGHSNQPQHF.